Listed below are T cell receptor beta chains from one sample, sequenced in a study of a mutant IDH1 vaccine in newly diagnosed glioma. These TCRs are of unknown antigen specificity. Assay: immunoSEQ multiplex PCR; the TCRdb copy retains only in-frame clones and omits some. Of more than 10,000 clones in the sample, roughly 91% were seen once. Material: PBMCs, obtained from a glioma patient whose treatment included an IDH1 peptide vaccine. The receptors were sampled from a woman in her 40s with glioma. Some clones in this sample may be carry-over from other donors' samples. The CDR3 runs from the conserved cysteine through the conserved F or W. D genes are given only for firm matches. The listing skips clone size in some rows; elsewhere it reads once, few, many or a size class.

j_call,d_call,clone_size,v_call,cdr3_aa,cdr3_nt
TRBJ1-5,NA,NA,TRBV19,CASTRQVGWPQHF,TGTGCCAGCACTCGACAGGTTGGATGGCCCCAGCATTTT
TRBJ2-5,NA,NA,TRBV29-1,CSVGYREETQYF,TGCAGCGTTGGGTACAGGGAAGAGACCCAGTACTTC
TRBJ2-7,NA,once,TRBV11-2,CASSRQSSYEQYF,TGTGCCAGCAGCCGACAGAGCTCCTACGAGCAGTACTTC
TRBJ1-2,TRBD1,NA,TRBV11-2,CASSPNRGGGYTF,TGTGCCAGCAGTCCGAACAGGGGTGGAGGCTACACCTTC
TRBJ1-5,NA,few,TRBV19,CASSSERWPIKDQPQHF,TGTGCCAGTAGTTCGGAGCGGTGGCCGATCAAGGATCAGCCCCAGCATTTT
TRBJ1-1,NA,NA,TRBV5-6,CASAADPLAGFEAFF,TGTGCCAGCGCCGCAGATCCTTTGGCTGGCTTTGAAGCTTTCTTT
TRBJ2-7,NA,NA,TRBV5-1,CASSLGGQGTYEQYF,TGCGCCAGCAGCTTGGGGGGACAAGGAACCTACGAGCAGTACTTC
TRBJ1-3,TRBD1,NA,TRBV28,CASSVGDRVYSGNTIYF,TGTGCCAGCAGCGTTGGGGACAGGGTTTATTCTGGAAACACCATATATTTT
TRBJ1-5,NA,NA,TRBV19,CASSMGGSLQPQHF,TGTGCCAGTAGTATGGGAGGGAGCCTTCAGCCCCAGCATTTT
TRBJ1-5,TRBD1,once,TRBV10-3,CATDESDRGNQPQHF,TGTGCCACCGACGAGTCAGACAGGGGCAATCAGCCCCAGCATTTT
TRBJ1-4,NA,NA,TRBV15,CATRALGEKLFF,TGTGCCACCCGGGCTCTAGGGGAAAAACTGTTTTTT
TRBJ1-1,NA,NA,TRBV6-1,CASSTGSAGTEAFF,TGTGCCAGCAGTACAGGGTCCGCGGGCACTGAAGCTTTCTTT
TRBJ2-5,TRBD1,NA,TRBV27,CASSLGTGALEETQYF,TGTGCCAGCAGTTTGGGGACAGGGGCTTTAGAAGAGACCCAGTACTTC
TRBJ1-2,NA,NA,TRBV30,CAWSDQGEYGYTF,TGTGCCTGGAGTGATCAGGGTGAATATGGCTACACCTTC
TRBJ2-5,TRBD1,NA,TRBV27,CASSSYTGGASVETQYF,TGTGCCAGCAGTTCCTATACAGGGGGCGCGAGTGTAGAGACCCAGTACTTC
TRBJ1-2,TRBD1,NA,TRBV6-1,CASSETLTGVGYTF,TGTGCCAGCAGTGAAACCCTTACAGGGGTCGGCTACACCTTC
TRBJ1-4,NA,NA,TRBV20-1,CSASWNEKLFF,TGCAGTGCTAGTTGGAATGAAAAACTGTTTTTT
TRBJ2-2,NA,NA,TRBV7-9,CASSLLQGLAGELFF,TGTGCCAGCAGTTTGCTACAGGGTTTGGCCGGGGAGCTGTTTTTT
TRBJ1-1,TRBD1,NA,TRBV18,CASSPGQPMNTEAFF,TGTGCCAGCTCACCGGGACAGCCCATGAACACTGAAGCTTTCTTT
TRBJ2-1,TRBD2,NA,TRBV2,CASSDRDYYNEQFF,TGTGCCAGCAGTGACCGGGACTATTACAATGAGCAGTTCTTC
TRBJ1-2,NA,few,TRBV18,CASSPFRQGIGYTF,TGTGCCAGCTCACCATTTCGTCAGGGGATCGGCTACACCTTC
TRBJ1-5,NA,NA,TRBV28,CASSLRGAGNQPQHF,TGTGCCAGCAGTTTAAGGGGCGCGGGCAATCAGCCCCAGCATTTT
TRBJ1-1,NA,NA,TRBV18,CASQENTEAFF,TGTGCCAGCCAAGAGAACACTGAAGCTTTCTTT
TRBJ1-1,NA,few,TRBV29-1,CSVRTGTNEAFF,TGCAGCGTCAGGACGGGTACCAATGAAGCTTTCTTT
TRBJ2-3,NA,NA,TRBV10-2,CASSLTDPDTQYF,TGCGCCAGCTCGTTGACAGACCCCGATACGCAGTATTTT
TRBJ2-3,NA,NA,TRBV28,CASFRAPDTQYF,TGTGCCAGCTTCAGGGCGCCGGATACGCAGTATTTT
TRBJ1-5,NA,once,TRBV28,CASSFRGGSNQPQHF,TGTGCCAGCAGTTTTCGGGGAGGTAGCAATCAGCCCCAGCATTTT